In this sample, the clone carrying this T cell receptor (beta chain) turned up once. This specimen comes from a study of blood T cell repertoires in COVID-19. In the study overall: COVID-19 samples from acute and convalescent phases originated in the United States, Italy and Spain. The cDNA or gDNA used as material had been derived from T cells, B-cell-depleted T cells, or PBMCs.

As processed by the authors: Amplification of reference gene primers provided the estimated nucleated cell counts. Assay: immunoSEQ multiplex PCR; the TCRdb copy retains only in-frame clones and omits some. The DNA gave D and trimming, while V, J and clone size come from that table. The sample lists under 150,000 clones, approximately 83% occurring once. The CDR3 has 14 residues. CDR1 is ENHRY, CDR2 SYGVKD, per germline. With V trimmed by 6 bases and J by 7 bases, 4 bases remained unmatched. The clonotype comes from a woman aged 45-65 years who had recovered from COVID-19. Sequencing was performed on peripheral blood. This rearrangement joins TRBV10-3 to TRBJ2-1; 12 nucleotides agree with TRBD1. The CDR3 DNA reads TGTGCCATCAGCGGGACAGGGGGCAAGAATGAGCAGTTCTTC. This encodes CAISGTGGKNEQFF.